Listed below are T cell receptor beta chains from one sample, sequenced in a study of regulatory T cells in long-lasting Graves disease. TCRdb reprocessed the multiplex PCR reads via MiXCR and lists one record per CDR3 protein. The sample holds a few hundred thousand distinct CDR3 sequences, 20% to 25% seen once. The source was peripheral blood mononuclear cells (PBMCs), collected when the disease was refractory, from a patient treated with antithyroid drugs. These receptors were collected from a female donor with Graves disease. Both conserved end residues are part of each CDR3. The order of the fields is J gene, clone size, V gene, D gene, CDR3 protein, CDR3 DNA. The D gene is left open where the match is weak. Expanded clones get a size class; other rows say once, few or many, or leave the size out.

TRBJ2-7 | many | TRBV13 | TRBD1 | CASSLMRQGIDEQYF | TGTGCCAGCAGCTTAATGCGACAGGGAATCGACGAGCAGTACTTC
TRBJ2-7 | . | TRBV6-5 | . | CASSSYRAHEQYF | TGTGCCAGCAGTTCCTACAGGGCCCACGAGCAGTACTTC
TRBJ1-2 | . | TRBV6-1 | . | CASSLVGRGLLEGGYTF | TGTGCCAGCAGCTTGGTTGGCAGGGGACTTCTCGAAGGTGGCTACACCTTC
TRBJ1-2 | few | TRBV2 | TRBD1 | CASSSGTGVHGYTF | TGTGCCAGCAGCTCCGGGACAGGGGTACATGGCTACACCTTC
TRBJ2-7 | many | TRBV5-1 | TRBD2 | CASRAGDVEQYF | TGCGCCAGCAGAGCGGGAGATGTCGAGCAGTACTTC
TRBJ2-7 | . | TRBV7-6 | TRBD2 | CASSWTSGDEQYF | TGTGCCAGCAGCTGGACTAGCGGTGACGAGCAGTACTTC
TRBJ2-5 | . | TRBV7-2 | . | CASSSRGRPQETQYF | TGTGCCAGCAGCTCCCGGGGGCGGCCGCAAGAGACCCAGTACTTC
TRBJ2-2 | . | TRBV7-9 | . | CASSLVGNAGELFF | TGTGCCAGCAGCTTAGTGGGTAACGCCGGGGAGCTGTTTTTT
TRBJ1-6 | few | TRBV30 | . | CAWSVENNSPLHF | TGTGCCTGGAGTGTCGAAAATAATTCACCCCTCCACTTT
TRBJ1-2 | many | TRBV7-2 | TRBD1 | CASSFFRTGDNGYTF | TGTGCCAGCAGCTTTTTTCGAACAGGGGATAATGGCTACACCTTC
TRBJ1-6 | many | TRBV6-1 | . | CASSPSGGRPMALHF | TGTGCCAGCAGTCCCTCGGGGGGGCGTCCTATGGCCCTCCACTTT
TRBJ2-7 | few | TRBV7-2 | TRBD1 | CASSFTGTDLYEQYF | TGTGCCAGCAGCTTTACCGGGACAGACCTATACGAGCAGTACTTC
TRBJ2-7 | few | TRBV2 | . | CASSVSFTYEQYF | TGTGCCAGCAGTGTTTCGTTTACCTACGAGCAGTACTTC
TRBJ1-2 | few | TRBV19 | . | CASNGGQGYGYTF | TGTGCCAGTAATGGAGGGCAGGGCTATGGCTACACCTTC
TRBJ1-1 | few | TRBV16 | TRBD1 | CASSRRGQMNTEAFF | TGTGCCAGCAGCCGCAGGGGACAGATGAACACTGAAGCTTTCTTT
TRBJ1-1 | many | TRBV7-2 | . | CASTQGGGYTEAFF | TGTGCCAGCACCCAGGGAGGGGGTTACACTGAAGCTTTCTTT
TRBJ2-1 | . | TRBV28 | . | CASSALVNEQFF | TGTGCCAGCAGTGCCCTAGTCAATGAGCAGTTCTTC
TRBJ2-1 | . | TRBV28 | . | CASSLQLVVGNEQFF | TGTGCCAGCAGCCTTCAACTAGTGGTTGGCAATGAGCAGTTCTTC
TRBJ2-5 | many | TRBV2 | . | CASSLGRKETQYF | TGTGCCAGCAGCTTAGGACGAAAAGAGACCCAGTACTTC
TRBJ1-1 | many | TRBV5-1 | TRBD1 | CASSLEDRAGEAFF | TGCGCCAGCAGCTTGGAGGACAGGGCGGGTGAAGCTTTCTTT
TRBJ2-1 | . | TRBV5-1 | TRBD2 | CASRAREVPHNEQFF | TGCGCCAGCAGGGCGCGGGAGGTCCCCCACAATGAGCAGTTCTTC
TRBJ1-4 | few | TRBV19 | TRBD1 | CASSITGGEEKLFF | TGTGCCAGTAGTATTACAGGGGGCGAGGAAAAACTGTTTTTT
TRBJ2-1 | few | TRBV11-2 | . | CASSLNRAYNEQFF | TGTGCCAGCAGCTTAAACAGGGCCTACAATGAGCAGTTCTTC
TRBJ1-2 | . | TRBV29-1 | . | CSVDEEGGYTF | TGCAGCGTTGATGAAGAGGGAGGCTACACCTTC
TRBJ2-5 | . | TRBV5-1 | . | CASSLVFRSAGNQETQYF | TGCGCCAGCAGCTTGGTATTTCGAAGCGCCGGGAACCAAGAGACCCAGTACTTC
TRBJ2-5 | few | TRBV20-1 | . | CSAGGTGETQYF | TGCAGTGCCGGAGGGACGGGGGAGACCCAGTACTTC
TRBJ2-3 | . | TRBV2 | TRBD2 | CASSASGLSDTQYF | TGTGCCAGCTCAGCTAGCGGGCTCTCAGATACGCAGTATTTT
TRBJ1-2 | . | TRBV28 | TRBD1 | CASRSRGGAGGYTF | TGTGCCAGCAGGTCGCGAGGGGGCGCGGGGGGCTACACCTTC
TRBJ2-7 | . | TRBV9 | . | CASRPRVVENYEQYF | TGTGCCAGCAGACCTAGGGTGGTAGAGAACTACGAGCAGTACTTC
TRBJ2-5 | few | TRBV10-3 | . | CAISSQETQYF | TGTGCCATCAGTTCGCAAGAGACCCAGTACTTC
TRBJ2-5 | . | TRBV19 | TRBD2 | CASSIGPPSGFETQYF | TGTGCCAGTAGTATAGGGCCTCCTAGCGGGTTCGAGACCCAGTACTTC
TRBJ2-2 | . | TRBV12-3/TRBV12-4 | . | CASSLWERTLGTGELFF | TGTGCCAGCAGTTTATGGGAGCGGACATTGGGCACCGGGGAGCTGTTTTTT
TRBJ1-1 | . | TRBV20-1 | . | CSASLPNTEAFF | TGCAGTGCTAGTCTTCCTAACACTGAAGCTTTCTTT
TRBJ2-7 | . | TRBV4-3 | . | CASSQDLGQISYEQYF | TGCGCCAGCAGCCAAGATCTCGGACAGATCTCCTACGAGCAGTACTTC
TRBJ1-5 | . | TRBV27 | . | CASSRFQGANNQPQHF | TGTGCCAGCAGTCGGTTTCAAGGGGCTAACAATCAGCCCCAGCATTTT
TRBJ1-2 | few | TRBV29-1 | TRBD1 | CSAWTGAAGGYTF | TGCAGCGCTTGGACAGGGGCCGCCGGTGGCTACACCTTC
TRBJ1-2 | . | TRBV29-1 | . | CSVEGPVGYGYTF | TGCAGCGTTGAGGGACCCGTTGGGTATGGCTACACCTTC
TRBJ2-1 | few | TRBV18 | . | CASSERNNEQFF | TGTGCCAGCTCAGAGCGGAACAATGAGCAGTTCTTC
TRBJ2-7 | many | TRBV12-3/TRBV12-4 | . | CASSSSALSYEQYF | TGTGCCAGCAGTTCCAGTGCACTCTCCTACGAGCAGTACTTC
TRBJ2-4 | many | TRBV28 | . | CASTGRGKNIQYF | TGTGCCAGCACCGGACGAGGGAAAAACATTCAGTACTTC
TRBJ2-2 | . | TRBV19 | . | CASSTGVDTGELFF | TGTGCCAGTAGTACAGGGGTGGACACCGGGGAGCTGTTTTTT
TRBJ1-1 | once | TRBV5-6 | . | CASSWGRDPSNTEAFF | TGTGCCAGCAGCTGGGGACGGGATCCTTCAAACACTGAAGCTTTCTTT
TRBJ2-5 | many | TRBV6-5 | TRBD1 | CASSYGTGLEHQETQYF | TGTGCCAGCAGTTACGGGACAGGGTTGGAGCACCAAGAGACCCAGTACTTC
TRBJ2-1 | few | TRBV3-1 | . | CASSQDSRSYNEQFF | TGTGCCAGCAGCCAAGATTCCCGCTCCTACAATGAGCAGTTCTTC
TRBJ1-2 | many | TRBV28 | . | CASSLMGGYTF | TGTGCCAGCAGTTTAATGGGGGGCTACACCTTC
TRBJ2-2 | many | TRBV2 | TRBD2 | CASRDPSGAANTGELFF | TGTGCCAGCAGGGACCCTAGCGGGGCCGCGAACACCGGGGAGCTGTTTTTT
TRBJ1-5 | many | TRBV2 | . | CASKHREDSNQPQHF | TGTGCCAGCAAACACAGGGAGGATAGCAATCAGCCCCAGCATTTT
TRBJ2-4 | . | TRBV20-1 | TRBD1 | CSAISGQGNIQYF | TGCAGTGCTATTTCGGGACAGGGGAACATTCAGTACTTC
TRBJ1-1 | . | TRBV7-2 | . | CASSQEPGRFSEAFF | TGCGCCAGCAGCCAAGAACCGGGACGATTCTCTGAAGCTTTCTTT
TRBJ1-3 | . | TRBV9 | . | CASSPSTGSGNTIYF | TGTGCCAGCAGCCCCAGCACGGGGTCTGGAAACACCATATATTTT
TRBJ1-1 | many | TRBV6-1 | . | CASSLRGAINTEAFF | TGTGCCAGCAGCCTGAGGGGGGCGATCAACACTGAAGCTTTCTTT
TRBJ1-4 | few | TRBV15 | TRBD1 | CATSRHRGIEKLFF | TGTGCCACCAGCAGGCACAGGGGTATAGAAAAACTGTTTTTT
TRBJ2-4 | . | TRBV27 | TRBD2 | CASSSPTSGGNIQYF | TGTGCCAGCAGTTCACCGACTAGCGGGGGAAACATTCAGTACTTC
TRBJ2-2 | . | TRBV6-5 | . | CASSYTGTGELFF | TGTGCCAGCAGTTATACAGGAACCGGGGAGCTGTTTTTT
TRBJ2-7 | few | TRBV28 | . | CATTIGGGLANSYEQYF | TGTGCCACCACCATCGGCGGGGGCCTAGCGAACTCCTACGAGCAGTACTTC
TRBJ2-2 | . | TRBV7-9 | . | CASSLGLGANTGELFF | TGTGCCAGCAGCTTAGGATTAGGAGCGAACACCGGGGAGCTGTTTTTT
TRBJ1-4 | many | TRBV6-1 | . | CASSVNGKTNEKLFF | TGTGCCAGCAGTGTAAATGGAAAAACTAATGAAAAACTGTTTTTT
TRBJ1-5 | few | TRBV19 | . | CASTSSLGRVSFYDQPQHF | TGTGCCAGTACCTCATCCCTAGGACGAGTATCTTTCTACGATCAGCCCCAGCATTTT
TRBJ2-6 | . | TRBV28 | . | CASSSAGEGANVLTF | TGTGCCAGCAGTTCGGCGGGTGAGGGGGCCAACGTCCTGACTTTC